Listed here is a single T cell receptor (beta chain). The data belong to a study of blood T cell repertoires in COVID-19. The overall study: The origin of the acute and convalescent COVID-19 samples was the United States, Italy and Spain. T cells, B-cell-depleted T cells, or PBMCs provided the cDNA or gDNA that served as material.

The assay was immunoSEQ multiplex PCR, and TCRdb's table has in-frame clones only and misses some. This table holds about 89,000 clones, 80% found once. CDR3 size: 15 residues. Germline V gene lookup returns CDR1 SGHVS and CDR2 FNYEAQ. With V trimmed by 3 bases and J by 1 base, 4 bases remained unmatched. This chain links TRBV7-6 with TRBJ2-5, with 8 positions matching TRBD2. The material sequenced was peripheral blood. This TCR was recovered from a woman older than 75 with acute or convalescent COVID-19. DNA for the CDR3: TGTGCCAGCAGCTTCCGGACTAGCAGCCAAGAGACCCAGTACTTC. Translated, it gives CASSFRTSSQETQYF.